Following are 10 T cell receptor beta chains from one sample sequenced in a study of early T cells in non-severe SARS-CoV-2 infection. TCRdb redid the calling of the 5' RACE reads with MiXCR, one entry per CDR3 protein. The table includes around 65,000 distinct CDR3 sequences, over 9.5% detected once. The sample was whole blood, taken at baseline. These receptors were taken from an adult who was a healthcare worker with PCR-confirmed SARS-CoV-2 infection or an uninfected control (not recorded which).

This clonotype appeared many times. V usage is TRBV11-2 and J usage is TRBJ1-2, with D possibly being TRBD1 (5 bases). The CDR3 consists of 13 residues. Germline V lookup: CDR1 SGHAT, CDR2 FQNNGV. V was pared by 2 bases and J by 4 bases, with 8 bases between. The CDR3 DNA sequence: TGTGCCAGCAGCTTACCCCAGGGCTATGGCTACACCTTC. Amino acids: CASSLPQGYGYTF. The full variable domain, with the rest looked up from reference TRBV11-2 and TRBJ1-2, is EAGVAQSPRYKIIEKRQSVAFWCNPISGHATLYWYQQILGQGPKLLIQFQNNGVVDDSQLPKDRFSAERLKGVDSTLKIQPAKLEDSAVYLCASSLPQGYGYTFGSGTRLTVV.

This clonotype came up many times. The chain employs TRBV11-2 and TRBJ2-1, with D perhaps assigned TRBD1 or TRBD2 (5 bases each). V was pared by 2 bases and J by 5 bases, with 13 bases between. Germline V gives CDR1 SGHAT, CDR2 FQNNGV. The CDR3 covers 15 residues. CDR3 coding DNA: TGTGCCAGCAGCTTAATAGGGACGGGTCACAATGAGCAGTTCTTC. This codes for CASSLIGTGHNEQFF.

This clonotype was seen a handful of times. The chain uses TRBV28 and TRBJ2-7, with TRBD2 matching over 10 bases. The trim removed 7 bases at V and 5 bases at J, leaving 8 bases unmatched. CDR1 and CDR2 (germline): MDHEN, SYDVKM. The CDR3 totals 14 residues. In DNA form, the CDR3 reads TGTGCCAGCACCCTAGCGGGAGATCTACACGAGCAGTACTTC. Translated: CASTLAGDLHEQYF.

The chain has TRBV7-8 and TRBJ1-1; 8 positions agree with TRBD1. Looked up from germline, CDR1 is SGHVS and CDR2 is FQNEAQ. Germline trimming cut 4 bases from V and 7 bases from J; bases unmatched to any gene: 5. The CDR3 length is 13 residues. CDR3 nucleotide sequence: TGTGCCAGCAGCTCAGGGGGCGCGAATGAAGCTTTCTTT. This gives the protein CASSSGGANEAFF.

This clonotype was counted many times. This chain connects TRBV5-4 to TRBJ2-7; D may be TRBD1 or TRBD2 (6 bases each). CDR1 SGHNT and CDR2 YYREEE come from the germline V gene (reference sequence). Trimming left V 4 bases short and J 6 bases short, with 14 bases between. The CDR3 covers 13 residues. CDR3 region: CASSPGEGGEQYF. The CDR3 DNA follows: TGTGCCAGCAGCCCCGGAGAGGGGGGCGAGCAGTACTTC.

J is TRBJ2-7 and V is TRBV27; perhaps TRBD1 as D (7 bases). The germline CDR1 and CDR2 sequences are MNHEY and SMNVEV (reference sequence). The CDR3 has 16 amino acids. V lost 6 bases, J lost 8 bases, and 26 bases lay in between. The CDR3 loop reads CASSQTRAGGKVKQYF. CDR3 in DNA: TGTGCCAGCAGCCAAACCCGCGCAGGGGGGAAGGTAAAGCAGTACTTC.

On this clonotype itself: At one end, the junction sequence differs from germline, possibly due to a read error. The genes are TRBV28 and TRBJ2-5; the match to TRBD2 covers 9 bases. Germline V CDR1 and CDR2: MDHEN, SYDVKM. The CDR3 runs to 17 residues. The CDR3 region is CVSTTRRASGDQETQYF. The CDR3 DNA follows: TGTGTCAGCACGACCCGGCGGGCTAGCGGGGACCAAGAGACCCAGTACTTC.

There are a few counts of this clonotype. The chain carries TRBV6-6 and TRBJ1-6, with D maybe TRBD1 (5 bases). The length of the CDR3 is 13 residues. V dropped 6 bases and J dropped 8 bases, with 11 bases sitting between them. CDR1 and CDR2 from the germline V gene are MNHNY and SVGAGI (reference sequence). In nucleotides, the CDR3 is TGTGCCAGCAGCTTACGGGGGGATTCACCCCTCCACTTT. It codes for CASSLRGDSPLHF.

This clonotype was counted a few times. J is TRBJ1-2 and V is TRBV30, with a weak D call TRBD1 (6 bases). Trimming stripped 0 bases from V and 8 bases from J, with 13 bases between. The germline gives CDR1 GTSNPN, CDR2 SVGIG (reference sequence). This CDR3 spans 13 amino acids. CDR3 coding DNA: TGTGCCTGGAGTGTTTCCAGGGGATCGGGCTACACCTTC. Translation: CAWSVSRGSGYTF. Looking up the rest from reference TRBV30 and TRBJ1-2 gives the full variable domain: SQTIHQWPATLVQPVGSPLSLECTVEGTSNPNLYWYRQAAGRGLQLLFYSVGIGQISSEVPQNLSASRPQDRQFILSSKKLLLSDSGFYLCAWSVSRGSGYTFGSGTRLTVV.

This clonotype occurred many times. This CDR3 is CSARPGTANTEAFF. CDR3 nucleotides: TGCAGCGCCAGACCCGGGACAGCTAACACTGAAGCTTTCTTT. The gene calls are TRBV29-1 and TRBJ1-1; 7 bases align to TRBD1. The germline V gene encodes CDR1 SQVTM and CDR2 ANQGSEA. Trimming cost V 7 bases and J 2 bases; bases outside gene matches: 10. This CDR3 is 14 amino acids long. Based on the CDR3 plus reference TRBV29-1 and TRBJ1-1, the full variable domain is SAVISQKPSRDICQRGTSLTIQCQVDSQVTMMFWYRQQPGQSLTLIATANQGSEATYESGFVIDKFPISRPNLTFSTLTVSNMSPEDSSIYLCSARPGTANTEAFFGQGTRLTVV.